This TCR beta chain emerged from a study of T cell clusters in autoimmune cytopenias. Study-level results: Primary autoimmune cytopenia patients appeared to lack physiological T cell clusters present in healthy donors. Comparing secondary cytopenia with chronic lymphocytic leukemia showed no cluster-lack signature, apparently masked by lymphoma repertoire. TRB repertoire shifts in secondary cytopenia and chronic lymphocytic leukemia mostly reflected lymphoma, not autoimmunity. Active autoimmune hepatitis patients had roughly 2.9-fold fewer exclusive TRB clusters than healthy donors.

A note on this clonotype: What it recognizes is unknown.

TRB rearrangements were amplified by touch-down multiplex PCR with mixed TRB-A/B primers. TCRdb reanalyzed the multiplex PCR reads, giving one entry per CDR3 protein sequence and no DNA. This sample's clone table lists thousands of distinct CDR3 sequences. Each sample's input was approximately 0.25 ug genomic DNA, 35,000 to 40,000 genome equivalents. The sequencing input was peripheral blood. The clonotype originates from a human donor with an autoimmune cytopenia or autoimmune hepatitis (not recorded which).

The CDR3 reads CSARTGTSGVDAQYF. J is TRBJ2-3 and V is TRBV20-1; the TCRdb call, TRBD2, lacks DNA for checking. Germline assignment: CDR1 DFQATT and CDR2 SNEGSKA (reference sequence). The CDR3 is made up of 15 amino acids.